The 22 T cell receptor beta chains presented below share a single source sample, sequenced in a study of blood T cell repertoires in COVID-19 (dated by TCRdb to 2020 to 2021). Library preparation used the immunoSEQ multiplex PCR assay. TCRdb took this table from immuneACCESS and kept in-frame rearrangements with V and J called. Such tables lack part of the clones; where checked against another copy, unresolved V genes explain under half of the gap, and the rest is unexplained. This sample has approximately 260,000 clones in its table, and roughly 90% of those were observed once. The top ten constitute under 2.5% of the sample. Sequenced sample: peripheral blood. All receptors come from an older woman with COVID-19, enrolled during active disease.

The rearrangement uses TRBV18 and TRBJ1-6; possible D gene TRBD1, 5 bases. The CDR3 is 15 residues long. Germline lookup yields CDR1 KGHSH and CDR2 LQKENI. The V gene lost 5 bases and the J gene lost 10 bases, with 18 bases spanning the gap. Written as DNA, the CDR3 is TGTGCCAGCTCAACCTCTCAGGGAAAGCAATCACCCCTCCACTTT. Protein sequence: CASSTSQGKQSPLHF.

The chain couples TRBV19 to TRBJ1-2; D remains ambiguous. The CDR3 totals 12 residues. Germline CDR1 LNHDA, CDR2 SQIVND (reference sequence). Trimming shortened V by 7 bases and J by 5 bases, and 11 bases separated the two germline ends. The chain's CDR3 is CASTRGEYGYTF. CDR3 nucleotides: TGTGCCAGTACCCGCGGGGAATATGGCTACACCTTC.

The chain combines TRBV10-3 with TRBJ2-5; the D gene is possibly TRBD2 (7 bases). This CDR3 is 16 amino acids long. The germline gives CDR1 ENHRY, CDR2 SYGVKD. V shed 0 bases and J shed 4 bases, with 15 bases lying between them. The CDR3: CAISESTGGGGETQYF. CDR3 coding DNA: TGTGCCATCAGTGAGTCGACGGGCGGGGGCGGAGAGACCCAGTACTTC.

The rearrangement joins TRBV18 to TRBJ1-2; 7 nucleotides match TRBD1. Germline V CDR1 and CDR2: KGHSH, LQKENI. The V and J ends lost 5 bases and 4 bases, in that order; junction bases with no gene match: 7. The CDR3 is 14 residues long. In DNA, the CDR3 is TGTGCCAGCTCAGATCGACAGGGAACCTATGGCTACACCTTC. As protein: CASSDRQGTYGYTF.

The V call is TRBV10-3, the J call TRBJ2-3, with D uncertain. V was trimmed by 0 bases and J by 4 bases, leaving 5 bases between them. The CDR3 is 13 residues long. Germline values: CDR1 ENHRY, CDR2 SYGVKD. The CDR3 nucleotides are TGTGCCATCAGTGAGTCGCGTCCAGATACGCAGTATTTT. Residues: CAISESRPDTQYF.

The genes are TRBV21-1 and TRBJ1-2; the D call of TRBD1 is as the table states it, not checked on the DNA. TRBV21-1 is a known pseudogene. The CDR3 loop spans 15 amino acids. Written as DNA, the CDR3 is TGTGCCAGCAGTTCGGACAGGGGCCGGCTCTATGGCTACACCTTC. This encodes CASSSDRGRLYGYTF.

The chain carries TRBV19 and TRBJ1-2; 7 positions agree with TRBD1. Losses at the gene ends were 1 base for V and 8 bases for J; bases not matched to a gene: 7. The CDR3 length is 14 residues. The germline gives CDR1 LNHDA, CDR2 SQIVND (reference sequence). CDR3 sequence reads: CASSIAEGARGYTF. The CDR3 DNA sequence: TGTGCCAGTAGTATAGCAGAGGGGGCGCGAGGCTACACCTTC.

This clone was seen ten or more times. The chain joins TRBV4-2 to TRBJ1-1; possible D gene TRBD1, 5 bases. CDR1 LGHNA and CDR2 YNFKEQ come from the germline V gene. Between the trimmed V and J ends, which lost 2 bases and 1 base, there was a span of 11 bases. The CDR3 sequence is 15 residues long. The CDR3 DNA reads TGTGCCAGCAGCCAATCCCAGACAGAGAACACTGAAGCTTTCTTT. Translation gives CASSQSQTENTEAFF.

The chain employs TRBV4-3 and TRBJ2-1; no firm D call. Trimming removed 5 bases from V and 8 bases from J, with 10 bases in between. The CDR3 loop spans 12 amino acids. Germline assignment: CDR1 LGHNA and CDR2 YSLEER. The CDR3 nucleotides read TGCGCCAGCAGCTTACTCCGCGATGAGCAGTTCTTC. Amino acids: CASSLLRDEQFF.

This chain links TRBV5-6 with TRBJ1-1; TRBD1 aligns across 10 bases. This CDR3 has 16 residues. V lost 2 bases and J lost 0; bases outside the gene matches: 4. Germline assignment: CDR1 SGHDT and CDR2 YYEEEE. The CDR3: CASSFRDRGLNTEAFF. In nucleotides, the CDR3 is TGTGCCAGCAGCTTCCGGGACAGGGGACTGAACACTGAAGCTTTCTTT.

The gene calls are TRBV6-6 and TRBJ1-2, with 9 bases identical to TRBD1. The ends lost 6 bases at V and 3 bases at J; junction bases unmatched: 11. CDR1 and CDR2 (germline): MNHNY, SVGAGI (reference sequence). The CDR3 has 16 amino acids. CDR3 sequence reads: CASRENLGQGDYGYTF. The CDR3 DNA reads TGTGCCAGCAGGGAGAACCTGGGACAGGGTGACTATGGCTACACCTTC.

The chain recombines TRBV18 with TRBJ2-7; TRBD1 matches at 7 bases. Germline CDR1 reads KGHSH; CDR2 reads LQKENI. V shed 6 bases, J shed 2 bases, and the junction held 7 bases outside the gene matches. CDR3 length: 14 amino acids. The CDR3 DNA reads as TGTGCCAGCTCTCCCGGGACAGCCGCCTACGAGCAGTACTTC. Amino acids: CASSPGTAAYEQYF.

V usage is TRBV15 and J usage is TRBJ1-4; 10 bases fit TRBD1. Unmatched junction bases numbered 11, after V lost 3 bases and J lost 7 bases. Looked up from germline, CDR1 is LNHNV and CDR2 is YYDKDF (reference sequence). The CDR3 covers 17 residues. CDR3 region: CATSSTVGGTGAEKLFF. CDR3 coding DNA: TGTGCCACCAGCAGCACCGTTGGGGGGACAGGGGCTGAAAAACTGTTTTTT. Drawing the rest from reference TRBV15 and TRBJ1-4, the complete variable domain is DAMVIQNPRYQVTQFGKPVTLSCSQTLNHNVMYWYQQKSSQAPKLLFHYYDKDFNNEADTPDNFQSRRPNTSFCFLDIRSPGLGDTAMYLCATSSTVGGTGAEKLFFGSGTQLSVL.

Note on this clone: Additional DNA sequences in this sample encode the identical CDR3. The chain joins TRBV6-5 to TRBJ1-1; D is uncertain. Germline CDR1 and CDR2: MNHEY and SVGAGI. The CDR3 is 13 amino acids. With 0 bases removed from V and 5 bases from J, the gap between germline ends came to 7 bases. CDR3 amino acids: CASSYSADTEAFF. The CDR3 bases are TGTGCCAGCAGTTACTCTGCGGATACTGAAGCTTTCTTT.

J is TRBJ1-5 and V is TRBV6-5; D unresolved. Trimming left V 2 bases short and J 6 bases short, with 11 bases between. The CDR3 sequence is 14 residues long. The germline gives CDR1 MNHEY, CDR2 SVGAGI. The CDR3 region has the DNA TGTGCCAGCAGTTACGCTCAAAACTTTCAGCCCCAGCATTTT. It translates to CASSYAQNFQPQHF.

J is TRBJ2-2 and V is TRBV7-7; the match to TRBD1 covers 10 bases. Per the germline V gene, CDR1 is SSHAT and CDR2 is FNYEAQ (reference sequence). V shed 3 bases, J shed 3 bases, and the junction held 4 bases outside the gene matches. This CDR3 is built from 16 residues. The CDR3 DNA follows: TGTGCCAGCAGCTTCGGGACAGGGGTGTACACCGGGGAGCTGTTTTTT. This codes for CASSFGTGVYTGELFF.

This clone has more than one count but fewer than ten. The V call is TRBV19, the J call TRBJ2-2, with TRBD2 matching 11 bases. CDR1 LNHDA and CDR2 SQIVND come from the germline V gene (reference sequence). Trimming at V came to 6 bases and at J to 2 bases, leaving 2 bases not matched to a gene. This CDR3 is 15 amino acids long. CDR3 bases: TGTGCCAGTAGCCTAGCGGGGGGAAACACCGGGGAGCTGTTTTTT. Protein product: CASSLAGGNTGELFF.

This clone showed up just once. J is TRBJ2-1 and V is TRBV9, with a tentative D call TRBD2 (6 bases). V gave up 0 bases and J gave up 7 bases, with 14 bases separating them. The CDR3 length is 15 residues. Germline loops: CDR1 SGDLS, CDR2 YYNGEE. CDR3 nucleotides: TGTGCCAGCAGCGTAGGGGCAGGACGGGGGAATGAGCAGTTCTTC. This translates into CASSVGAGRGNEQFF.

As to this clone: This sample also contains other DNA sequences that code for the same CDR3. The rearrangement joins TRBV20-1 to TRBJ1-2; possible D gene TRBD1, 5 bases. Germline V gene lookup returns CDR1 DFQATT and CDR2 SNEGSKA (reference sequence). Trimming left V 3 bases short and J 4 bases short, with 6 bases between. This CDR3 comprises 11 residues. The CDR3 sequence: CSASQGYGYTF. The CDR3 DNA reads as TGCAGTGCTAGTCAGGGCTATGGCTACACCTTC.

The V and J genes are TRBV18 and TRBJ1-4, with 9 bases matching TRBD1. CDR1 KGHSH and CDR2 LQKENI come from the germline V gene. Trimming at V came to 0 bases and at J to 7 bases, leaving 9 bases not matched to a gene. There are 17 residues in the CDR3. CDR3: CASSPPGQGPRGEKLFF. CDR3 nucleotide sequence: TGTGCCAGCTCACCACCGGGACAGGGCCCGAGAGGTGAAAAACTGTTTTTT.

This chain links TRBV7-9 with TRBJ2-2, with D possibly matching TRBD2 (6 bases). CDR1 is SEHNR, CDR2 FQNEAQ, per germline (reference sequence). The CDR3 consists of 15 residues. V lost 5 bases to trimming and J lost 4 bases, with 14 bases between them. The CDR3 spells CASSPNQGGTGELFF. The CDR3 bases are TGTGCCAGCAGCCCAAACCAGGGAGGCACCGGGGAGCTGTTTTTT.

This clone appeared once. This chain joins TRBV18 and TRBJ2-1; 12 nucleotides line up with TRBD1. This CDR3 region has 16 residues. V was clipped by 3 bases and J by 0 bases; unmatched bases: 0. Germline CDR1 is KGHSH and CDR2 is LQKENI. The DNA for the CDR3 is TGTGCCAGCTCACCGGGACAGGGGGCCTCCTACAATGAGCAGTTCTTC. This gives the protein CASSPGQGASYNEQFF.